Listed below are T cell receptor beta chains from one sample, sequenced in a study of blood T cell repertoires in COVID-19. Assay used: immunoSEQ multiplex PCR; TCRdb lists only in-frame clones, some missing. The data hold some 120,000 clones, with about 88% observed a single time. Material: peripheral blood. All receptors derive from a human donor in a cohort sampled during active COVID-19. CDR3s include the opening cysteine and the closing phenylalanine or tryptophan. Each record gives: J gene, V gene, clone size, D gene, CDR3 protein, CDR3 DNA. A D gene is named only where the DNA matches it firmly. Part of the rows lack a size; the others show once, few, many or a class for expanded clones.

j_gene: TRBJ1-1
v_gene: TRBV23-1
abundance: NA
d_gene: NA
CDR3aa: CASSPRGKGNTEAFF
CDR3nt: TGCGCCAGCAGTCCGAGGGGGAAGGGGAACACTGAAGCTTTCTTT

j_gene: TRBJ1-1
v_gene: TRBV28
abundance: NA
d_gene: NA
CDR3aa: CASNSPGRSTEAFF
CDR3nt: TGTGCCAGCAACTCCCCGGGGAGGAGCACTGAAGCTTTCTTT

j_gene: TRBJ1-2
v_gene: TRBV28
abundance: NA
d_gene: TRBD1
CDR3aa: CASSMDRIYGYTF
CDR3nt: TGTGCCAGCAGTATGGACAGGATCTATGGCTACACCTTC

j_gene: TRBJ2-7
v_gene: TRBV6-1
abundance: NA
d_gene: NA
CDR3aa: CASTPGREQYF
CDR3nt: TGTGCCAGCACCCCGGGGAGGGAGCAGTACTTC

j_gene: TRBJ2-3
v_gene: TRBV14
abundance: NA
d_gene: TRBD2
CDR3aa: CASSPLTSGRTDTQYF
CDR3nt: TGTGCCAGCAGCCCGCTGACTAGCGGGAGAACAGATACGCAGTATTTT

j_gene: TRBJ1-4
v_gene: TRBV18
abundance: NA
d_gene: NA
CDR3aa: CASSRMGTGPATNEKLFF
CDR3nt: TGTGCCAGCTCCCGGATGGGAACAGGGCCGGCAACTAATGAAAAACTGTTTTTT

j_gene: TRBJ2-3
v_gene: TRBV7-8
abundance: NA
d_gene: NA
CDR3aa: CASSLAQAGTTDTQYF
CDR3nt: TGTGCCAGCAGCTTAGCACAGGCGGGAACCACAGATACGCAGTATTTT

j_gene: TRBJ2-1
v_gene: TRBV30
abundance: NA
d_gene: TRBD2
CDR3aa: CAWSDGARGRYNEQFF
CDR3nt: TGTGCCTGGAGCGACGGGGCGCGGGGGAGATACAATGAGCAGTTCTTC

j_gene: TRBJ2-3
v_gene: TRBV2
abundance: NA
d_gene: TRBD2
CDR3aa: CASGTSADTQYF
CDR3nt: TGTGCCAGCGGGACTAGCGCCGATACGCAGTATTTT

j_gene: TRBJ2-2
v_gene: TRBV7-9
abundance: NA
d_gene: TRBD1
CDR3aa: CASSRLGTANTGELFF
CDR3nt: TGTGCCAGCAGCCGCCTCGGGACAGCGAACACCGGGGAGCTGTTTTTT

j_gene: TRBJ2-7
v_gene: TRBV27
abundance: NA
d_gene: TRBD2
CDR3aa: CASSPEGLAAYEQYF
CDR3nt: TGTGCCAGCAGTCCCGAGGGGCTAGCGGCCTACGAGCAGTACTTC

j_gene: TRBJ2-7
v_gene: TRBV5-4
abundance: NA
d_gene: TRBD2
CDR3aa: CASGSSGSSYEQYF
CDR3nt: TGTGCCAGCGGGTCTAGCGGTAGCTCCTACGAGCAGTACTTC

j_gene: TRBJ2-2
v_gene: TRBV6-6
abundance: NA
d_gene: TRBD2
CDR3aa: CASTPSPPLRGGIGELFF
CDR3nt: TGTGCCAGCACTCCATCACCTCCCCTACGGGGGGGGATCGGGGAGCTGTTTTTT

j_gene: TRBJ1-2
v_gene: TRBV12-5
abundance: NA
d_gene: TRBD1
CDR3aa: CASGLKRTGLDYGYTF
CDR3nt: TGTGCTAGTGGTCTCAAAAGGACAGGGCTGGACTATGGCTACACCTTC

j_gene: TRBJ1-1
v_gene: TRBV7-8
abundance: NA
d_gene: NA
CDR3aa: CASSLWGPQNTEAFF
CDR3nt: TGTGCCAGCAGCTTATGGGGCCCTCAGAACACTGAAGCTTTCTTT

j_gene: TRBJ2-2
v_gene: TRBV11-2
abundance: NA
d_gene: NA
CDR3aa: CASSLEVSTGELFF
CDR3nt: TGTGCCAGCAGCTTAGAGGTTAGCACCGGGGAGCTGTTTTTT

j_gene: TRBJ2-2
v_gene: TRBV3-1/TRBV3-2
abundance: NA
d_gene: TRBD2
CDR3aa: CASSLGASGSRAGELFF
CDR3nt: TGTGCCAGCAGCCTTGGGGCTAGCGGGAGTAGGGCCGGGGAGCTGTTTTTT

j_gene: TRBJ2-1
v_gene: TRBV5-8
abundance: NA
d_gene: NA
CDR3aa: CASSQYRSSYNEQFF
CDR3nt: TGTGCCAGCAGCCAGTACCGCAGCTCCTACAATGAGCAGTTCTTC

j_gene: TRBJ2-7
v_gene: TRBV10-3
abundance: NA
d_gene: NA
CDR3aa: CAIGSYEQYF
CDR3nt: TGTGCCATCGGGAGCTACGAGCAGTACTTC

j_gene: TRBJ1-6
v_gene: TRBV7-2
abundance: NA
d_gene: TRBD1
CDR3aa: CASSLAGQGDSPLHF
CDR3nt: TGTGCCAGCAGCTTGGCGGGACAGGGGGATTCACCCCTCCACTTT

j_gene: TRBJ2-1
v_gene: TRBV27
abundance: NA
d_gene: TRBD2
CDR3aa: CATPRASGMSWHEQFF
CDR3nt: TGTGCCACCCCGAGGGCTAGCGGGATGAGTTGGCATGAGCAGTTCTTC

j_gene: TRBJ2-7
v_gene: TRBV9
abundance: NA
d_gene: NA
CDR3aa: CASSSGSGHSYEQYF
CDR3nt: TGTGCCAGCAGCTCGGGGAGTGGGCACTCCTACGAGCAGTACTTC

j_gene: TRBJ2-7
v_gene: TRBV2
abundance: NA
d_gene: TRBD2
CDR3aa: CATSLLAGVEQYF
CDR3nt: TGTGCCACCTCGCTGCTAGCGGGAGTTGAGCAGTACTTC

j_gene: TRBJ1-2
v_gene: TRBV19
abundance: NA
d_gene: TRBD1
CDR3aa: CASTDRGYGYTF
CDR3nt: TGTGCCAGCACGGACAGGGGCTATGGCTACACCTTC

j_gene: TRBJ2-7
v_gene: TRBV3-1/TRBV3-2
abundance: few
d_gene: NA
CDR3aa: CASSQAGALYEQYF
CDR3nt: TGTGCCAGCAGCCAAGCGGGAGCTCTCTACGAGCAGTACTTC

j_gene: TRBJ1-6
v_gene: TRBV28
abundance: NA
d_gene: NA
CDR3aa: CASSLPSGLRGSPLHF
CDR3nt: TGTGCCAGCAGTTTACCGTCAGGGCTACGAGGTTCACCCCTCCACTTT

j_gene: TRBJ1-1
v_gene: TRBV29-1
abundance: NA
d_gene: NA
CDR3aa: CSVEQTGWTEAFF
CDR3nt: TGCAGCGTTGAGCAGACAGGATGGACTGAAGCTTTCTTT

j_gene: TRBJ1-6
v_gene: TRBV4-1
abundance: NA
d_gene: NA
CDR3aa: CASSLWGQSGDNSPLHF
CDR3nt: TGCGCCAGCAGCCTTTGGGGGCAATCTGGCGATAATTCACCCCTCCACTTT

j_gene: TRBJ2-7
v_gene: TRBV28
abundance: NA
d_gene: NA
CDR3aa: CASSFAQRNSYEQYF
CDR3nt: TGTGCCAGCAGTTTTGCCCAGCGGAATTCCTACGAGCAGTACTTC

j_gene: TRBJ2-3
v_gene: TRBV5-4
abundance: NA
d_gene: TRBD2
CDR3aa: CASSLTSGSTDTQYF
CDR3nt: TGTGCCAGCAGCTTGACTAGCGGGAGCACAGATACGCAGTATTTT

j_gene: TRBJ2-1
v_gene: TRBV15
abundance: NA
d_gene: NA
CDR3aa: CATSRRLLGRGYNEQFF
CDR3nt: TGTGCCACCAGCAGGCGGCTCTTGGGTCGAGGCTACAATGAGCAGTTCTTC

j_gene: TRBJ1-5
v_gene: TRBV29-1
abundance: NA
d_gene: TRBD1
CDR3aa: CSVGQGADQPQHF
CDR3nt: TGCAGCGTCGGACAGGGGGCCGATCAGCCCCAGCATTTT

j_gene: TRBJ2-1
v_gene: TRBV5-6
abundance: NA
d_gene: TRBD2
CDR3aa: CASSLGLAGAHNEQFF
CDR3nt: TGTGCCAGCAGCTTGGGACTAGCGGGAGCTCACAATGAGCAGTTCTTC